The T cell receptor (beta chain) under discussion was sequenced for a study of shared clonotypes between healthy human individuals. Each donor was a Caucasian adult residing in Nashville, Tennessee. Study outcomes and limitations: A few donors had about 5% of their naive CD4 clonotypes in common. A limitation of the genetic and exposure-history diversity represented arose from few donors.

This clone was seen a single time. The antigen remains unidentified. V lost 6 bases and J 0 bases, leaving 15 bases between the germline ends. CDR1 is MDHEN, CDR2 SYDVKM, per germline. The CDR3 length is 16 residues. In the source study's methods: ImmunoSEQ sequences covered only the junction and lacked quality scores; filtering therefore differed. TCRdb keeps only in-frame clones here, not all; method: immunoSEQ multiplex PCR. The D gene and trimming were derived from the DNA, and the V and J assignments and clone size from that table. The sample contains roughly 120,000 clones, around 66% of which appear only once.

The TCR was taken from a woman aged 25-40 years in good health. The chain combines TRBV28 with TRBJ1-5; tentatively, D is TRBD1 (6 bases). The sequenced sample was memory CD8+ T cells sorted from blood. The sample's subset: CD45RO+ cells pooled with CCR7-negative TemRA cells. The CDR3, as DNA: TGTGCCAGCAGCCCAGGGACACCATATAGCAATCAGCCCCAGCATTTT. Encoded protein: CASSPGTPYSNQPQHF.